The 9 T cell receptor beta chains below come from one sample, sequenced in a study of siplizumab effects on memory and regulatory T cells. Assay used: immunoSEQ multiplex PCR; TCRdb lists only in-frame clones, some missing. The sample contains some 97,000 clones, about 91% of which appear only once. Sequencing used CD4+ T cells sorted from blood. The receptor set was obtained from a human donor in good health.

The J gene is TRBJ1-6, the V gene TRBV10-3; 7 nucleotides line up with TRBD1. Per the germline V gene, CDR1 is ENHRY and CDR2 is SYGVKD. The ends lost 3 bases at V and 8 bases at J; junction bases unmatched: 4. The CDR3 contains 14 residues. The CDR3 sequence is CAISDRGTDSPLHF. The CDR3 nucleotides read TGTGCCATCAGTGACAGGGGGACAGATTCACCCCTCCACTTT.

V gene TRBV7-3 combines with J gene TRBJ2-2; 8 bases align to TRBD2. The J segment lost 5 bases and the V segment lost 2 bases, leaving 4 bases of the junction unmatched. The CDR3 totals 15 residues. Germline assignment: CDR1 SGHTA and CDR2 FQGTGA. The CDR3 spells CASSLAGGRTGELFF. CDR3 DNA sequence: TGTGCCAGCAGCTTAGCGGGGGGACGAACCGGGGAGCTGTTTTTT.

A few counts support this clone. The chain has TRBV2 and TRBJ2-3, with D perhaps assigned TRBD1 or TRBD2 (5 bases each). The germline V and J ends were trimmed by 5 bases and 4 bases, with 13 bases remaining between them. The CDR3 sequence is 14 residues long. Per the germline V gene, CDR1 is SNHLY and CDR2 is FYNNEI. As DNA, the CDR3 is TGTGCCAGCAGTATCGGGACGCCCGCAGATACGCAGTATTTT. Translating gives CASSIGTPADTQYF.

The chain combines TRBV7-3 with TRBJ2-7, with unresolved D. V was pared by 2 bases and J by 3 bases, with 11 bases between. The CDR3 length is 14 residues. Germline V gives CDR1 SGHTA, CDR2 FQGTGA. The DNA of the CDR3 is TGTGCCAGCAGCTTAGGTCCAGGCAACTACGAGCAGTACTTC. It translates to CASSLGPGNYEQYF.

This clone has a single count. This chain links TRBV9 with TRBJ2-7, with 8 bases aligning to TRBD1. This CDR3 comprises 15 residues. The J segment lost 1 base and the V segment lost 3 bases, leaving 6 bases of the junction unmatched. The germline V gene encodes CDR1 SGDLS and CDR2 YYNGEE. The CDR3 coding sequence is TGTGCCAGCAGCGCCAGGACAGGGCGGTCCTACGAGCAGTACTTC. Protein product: CASSARTGRSYEQYF.

CDR3 in amino acids: CASSFWGPVEQYF. The CDR3 nucleotides read TGTGCCAGCAGCTTTTGGGGGCCCGTAGAGCAGTACTTC. This chain connects TRBV7-2 to TRBJ2-7; maybe TRBD1 (6 bases). Germline lookup yields CDR1 SGHTA and CDR2 FQGNSA. Deletions cut 3 bases from V and 7 bases from J, with 13 bases between. CDR3 length equals 13 residues.

CDR3 sequence reads: CASSLTGWYGGELFF. DNA for the CDR3: TGTGCCAGCAGTCTAACAGGGTGGTACGGCGGGGAGCTGTTTTTT. This sequence joins TRBV6-4 and TRBJ2-2, with D possibly TRBD1 on 6 matching bases. Trimming took 5 bases from V and 7 from J, leaving 17 bases between them. Germline CDR1 is MRHNA and CDR2 is SNTAGT. This CDR3 contains 15 residues.

This clone is a singleton in its sample. The chain uses TRBV5-1 and TRBJ2-1; D may be TRBD1 or TRBD2 (5 bases each). The CDR3 extends over 13 amino acids. The V gene lost 4 bases and the J gene lost 4 bases, with 9 bases spanning the gap. In germline, CDR1 is SGHRS, CDR2 YFSETQ. The CDR3 sequence is CASSGDVYNEQFF. The CDR3 bases are TGCGCCAGCAGCGGGGACGTTTACAATGAGCAGTTCTTC. Full variable domain (outside the CDR3, taken from reference TRBV5-1 and TRBJ2-1): KAGVTQTPRYLIKTRGQQVTLSCSPISGHRSVSWYQQTPGQGLQFLFEYFSETQRNKGNFPGRFSGRQFSNSRSEMNVSTLELGDSALYLCASSGDVYNEQFFGPGTRLTVL.

The rearrangement joins TRBV7-8 to TRBJ1-1; 9 bases fit TRBD1. V shed 6 bases and J 8 bases; nucleotides not matched to a gene: 13. CDR3 length: 15 amino acids. Germline V gene lookup returns CDR1 SGHVS and CDR2 FQNEAQ. CDR3 region: CASSHFGGDRGEAFF. In DNA form, the CDR3 reads TGTGCCAGCAGTCATTTTGGGGGAGACAGGGGGGAAGCTTTCTTT.